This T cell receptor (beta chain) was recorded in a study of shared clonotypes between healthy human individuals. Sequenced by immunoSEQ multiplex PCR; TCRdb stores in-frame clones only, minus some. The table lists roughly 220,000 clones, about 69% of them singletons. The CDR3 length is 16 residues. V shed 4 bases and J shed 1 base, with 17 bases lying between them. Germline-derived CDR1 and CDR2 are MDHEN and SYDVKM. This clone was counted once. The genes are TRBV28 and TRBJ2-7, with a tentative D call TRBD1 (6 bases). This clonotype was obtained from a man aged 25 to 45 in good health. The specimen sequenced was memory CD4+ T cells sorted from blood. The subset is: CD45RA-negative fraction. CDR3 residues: CASSSAHRELSYEQYF. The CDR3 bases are TGTGCCAGCAGTTCAGCCCACAGGGAACTATCCTACGAGCAGTACTTC.